Listed below are T cell receptor beta chains from one sample, sequenced in a study of blood T cell repertoires in COVID-19. Sequencing used immunoSEQ multiplex PCR; TCRdb keeps in-frame clones, though not all of them. Among some 98,000 clones, around 80% were seen once, and the ten largest hold roughly 25%. Sequencing was carried out using peripheral blood. The receptor source for this set is a man between 60 and 75 years old with acute or convalescent COVID-19. The CDR3 runs from the conserved cysteine through the conserved F or W. The D gene is left open where the match is weak. Only some rows state a clone size, as once, few, many or a class for expanded clones.

j_gene | d_gene | abundance | v_gene | CDR3aa | CDR3nt
TRBJ1-3 | NA | NA | TRBV7-9 | CASTSGGNSGNTIYF | TGTGCCAGCACCTCCGGCGGGAACTCTGGAAACACCATATATTTT
TRBJ1-1 | TRBD1 | NA | TRBV5-4 | CASSTGQENTEAFF | TGTGCCAGCAGCACCGGACAGGAGAACACTGAAGCTTTCTTT
TRBJ1-5 | NA | few | TRBV30 | CAWSAYRENQPQHF | TGTGCCTGGAGTGCGTACAGGGAGAATCAGCCCCAGCATTTT
TRBJ1-6 | TRBD1 | NA | TRBV28 | CASSSTISRDSQLGTLHF | TGTGCCAGCAGTTCGACGATTAGCAGGGACAGCCAATTGGGCACCCTCCACTTT
TRBJ1-2 | TRBD1 | NA | TRBV29-1 | CSVGRGDSKPYGYTF | TGCAGCGTCGGGCGAGGGGACAGCAAACCCTATGGCTACACCTTC
TRBJ1-5 | NA | NA | TRBV4-2 | CASSQVSLGFEDNQPQHF | TGTGCCAGCAGCCAAGTCTCGTTAGGTTTTGAGGACAATCAGCCCCAGCATTTT
TRBJ2-7 | TRBD1 | NA | TRBV4-1 | CASSPTGGSTYEQYF | TGCGCCAGCAGCCCAACAGGGGGCTCTACCTACGAGCAGTACTTC
TRBJ1-2 | TRBD1 | NA | TRBV27 | CASRNVDRGGYTF | TGTGCCAGCCGTAACGTCGACAGGGGCGGCTACACCTTC
TRBJ1-3 | NA | NA | TRBV9 | CASSRDYSGNTIYF | TGTGCCAGCAGCCGAGATTACTCTGGAAACACCATATATTTT
TRBJ1-1 | NA | NA | TRBV5-4 | CASSLVGGQEAFF | TGTGCCAGCAGCTTGGTCGGCGGACAGGAAGCTTTCTTT